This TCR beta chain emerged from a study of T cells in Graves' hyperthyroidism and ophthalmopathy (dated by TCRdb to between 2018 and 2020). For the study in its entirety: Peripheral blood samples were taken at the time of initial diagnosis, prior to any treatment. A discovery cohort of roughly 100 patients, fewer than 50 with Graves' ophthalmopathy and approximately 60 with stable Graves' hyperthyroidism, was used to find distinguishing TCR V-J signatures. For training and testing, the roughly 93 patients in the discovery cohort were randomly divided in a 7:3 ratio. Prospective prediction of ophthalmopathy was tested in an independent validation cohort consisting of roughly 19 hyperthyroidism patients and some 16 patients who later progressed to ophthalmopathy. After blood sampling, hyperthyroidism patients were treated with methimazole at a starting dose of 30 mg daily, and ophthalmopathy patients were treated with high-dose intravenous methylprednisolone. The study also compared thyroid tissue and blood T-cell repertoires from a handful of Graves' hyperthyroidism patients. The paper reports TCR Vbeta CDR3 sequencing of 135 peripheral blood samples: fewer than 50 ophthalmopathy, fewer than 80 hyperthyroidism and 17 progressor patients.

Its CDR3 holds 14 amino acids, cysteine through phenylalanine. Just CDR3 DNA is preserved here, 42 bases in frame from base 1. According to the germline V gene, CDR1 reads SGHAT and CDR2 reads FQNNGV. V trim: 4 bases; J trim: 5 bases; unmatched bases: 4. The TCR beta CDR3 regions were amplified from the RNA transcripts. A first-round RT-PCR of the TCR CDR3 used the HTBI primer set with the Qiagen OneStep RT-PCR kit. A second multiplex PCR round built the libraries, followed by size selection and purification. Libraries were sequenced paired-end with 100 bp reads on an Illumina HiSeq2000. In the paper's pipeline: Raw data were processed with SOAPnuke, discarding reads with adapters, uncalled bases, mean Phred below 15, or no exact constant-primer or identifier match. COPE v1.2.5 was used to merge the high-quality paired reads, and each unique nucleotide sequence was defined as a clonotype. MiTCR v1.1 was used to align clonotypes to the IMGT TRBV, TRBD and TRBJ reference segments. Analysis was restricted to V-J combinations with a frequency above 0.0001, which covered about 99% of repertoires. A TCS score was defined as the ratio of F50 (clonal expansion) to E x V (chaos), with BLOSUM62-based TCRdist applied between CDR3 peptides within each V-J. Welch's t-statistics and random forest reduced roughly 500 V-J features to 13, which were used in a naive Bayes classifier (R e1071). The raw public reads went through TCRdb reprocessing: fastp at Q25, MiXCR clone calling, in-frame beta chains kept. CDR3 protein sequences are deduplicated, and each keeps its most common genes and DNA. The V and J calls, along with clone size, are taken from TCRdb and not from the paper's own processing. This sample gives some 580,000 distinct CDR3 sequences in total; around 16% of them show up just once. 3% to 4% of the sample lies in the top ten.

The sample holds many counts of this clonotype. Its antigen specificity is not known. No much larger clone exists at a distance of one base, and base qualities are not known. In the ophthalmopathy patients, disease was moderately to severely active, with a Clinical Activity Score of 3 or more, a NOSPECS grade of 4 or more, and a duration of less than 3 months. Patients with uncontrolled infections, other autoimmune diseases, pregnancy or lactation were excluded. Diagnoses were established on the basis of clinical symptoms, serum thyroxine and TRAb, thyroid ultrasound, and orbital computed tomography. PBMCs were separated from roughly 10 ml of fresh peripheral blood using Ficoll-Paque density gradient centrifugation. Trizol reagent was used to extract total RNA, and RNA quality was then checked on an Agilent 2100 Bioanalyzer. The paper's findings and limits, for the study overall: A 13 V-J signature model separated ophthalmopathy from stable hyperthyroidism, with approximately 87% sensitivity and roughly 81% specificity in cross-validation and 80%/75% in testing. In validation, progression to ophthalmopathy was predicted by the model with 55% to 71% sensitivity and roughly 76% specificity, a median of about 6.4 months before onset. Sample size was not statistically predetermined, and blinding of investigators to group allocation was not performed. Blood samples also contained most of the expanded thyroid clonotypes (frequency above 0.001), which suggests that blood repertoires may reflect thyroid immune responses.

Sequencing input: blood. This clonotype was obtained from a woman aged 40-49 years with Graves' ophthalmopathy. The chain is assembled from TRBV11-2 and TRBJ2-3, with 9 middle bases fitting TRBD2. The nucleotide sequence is TGTGCCAGCAGCTGGGCGGGAGGGATAGATACGCAGTATTTT. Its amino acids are CASSWAGGIDTQYF.